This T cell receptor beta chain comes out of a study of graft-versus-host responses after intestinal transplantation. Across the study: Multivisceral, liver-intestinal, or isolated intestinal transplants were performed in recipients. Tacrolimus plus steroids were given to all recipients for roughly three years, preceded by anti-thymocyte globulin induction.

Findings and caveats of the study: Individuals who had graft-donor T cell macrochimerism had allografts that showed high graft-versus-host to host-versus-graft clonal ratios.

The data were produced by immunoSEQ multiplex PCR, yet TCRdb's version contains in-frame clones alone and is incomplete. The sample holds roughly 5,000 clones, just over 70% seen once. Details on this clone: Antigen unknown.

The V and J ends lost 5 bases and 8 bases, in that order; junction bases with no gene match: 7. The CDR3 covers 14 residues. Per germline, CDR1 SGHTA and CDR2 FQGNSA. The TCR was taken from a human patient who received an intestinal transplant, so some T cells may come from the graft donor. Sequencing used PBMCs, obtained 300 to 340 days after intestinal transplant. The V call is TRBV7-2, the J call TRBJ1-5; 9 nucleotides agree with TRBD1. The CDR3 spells CASSKGTGWEPQHF. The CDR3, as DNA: TGTGCCAGCAGCAAAGGGACAGGGTGGGAGCCCCAGCATTTT.